A single T cell receptor beta chain is shown here with its context. This sample was included in a study of T cells of healthy individuals. TCRdb ran MiXCR on the 5' RACE reads and lists one entry per CDR3 protein. The sample shows approximately 50,000 distinct CDR3 sequences, roughly 15% of them seen only once. Per the germline V gene, CDR1 is SGHRS and CDR2 is YFSETQ. The ends lost 4 bases at V and 1 base at J; junction bases unmatched: 10. The CDR3 extends over 18 amino acids. The genes are TRBV5-1 and TRBJ2-6; 8 nucleotides line up with TRBD2. The TCR originated in a human donor in good health. CDR3: CASSPDARGGSGANVLTF. CDR3 nucleotide sequence: TGCGCCAGCAGCCCGGATGCACGGGGGGGTTCTGGGGCCAACGTCCTGACTTTC.